Described below is a single T cell receptor (beta chain) sequence and its context. Germline CDR1 SGHRS, CDR2 YFSETQ. This CDR3 is built from 16 residues. V dropped 0 bases and J dropped 2 bases, with 9 bases sitting between them. This specimen comes from a study of blood T cell repertoires in COVID-19. At the level of the study: The origin of the acute and convalescent COVID-19 samples was the United States, Italy and Spain. Sources were T cells, B-cell-depleted T cells, or PBMCs; the material itself was cDNA or gDNA.

Original handling: The assay estimated nucleated cells by amplifying reference gene primers. The repertoire was sequenced with immunoSEQ multiplex PCR; TCRdb's copy has only in-frame clones and lacks some. V and J calls and clone size are as listed in that table; D and trimming were resolved from the DNA. The sample has 80,000 or so clones, about 80% seen once; the top ten hold 4% to 6%. Specimen: peripheral blood. V gene TRBV5-1 combines with J gene TRBJ1-6, with unresolved D. The sequence came from a woman aged 70 to 79 with acute or convalescent COVID-19. The CDR3 nucleotides read TGCGCCAGCAGCTTGGACGGGCGGGCCTATAATTCACCCCTCCACTTT. It translates to CASSLDGRAYNSPLHF. Looking up the rest from reference TRBV5-1 and TRBJ1-6 gives the full variable domain: KAGVTQTPRYLIKTRGQQVTLSCSPISGHRSVSWYQQTPGQGLQFLFEYFSETQRNKGNFPGRFSGRQFSNSRSEMNVSTLELGDSALYLCASSLDGRAYNSPLHFGNGTRLTVT.